The 30 T cell receptor beta chains reported below all come from one sample, sequenced in a study of OX40 agonist ivuxolimab in advanced cancers. Method: immunoSEQ multiplex PCR; TCRdb's copy keeps in-frame clones and lacks some. The sample includes 85,000 to 90,000 clones, more than 80% of them seen just once. The sample here was CD4+ or CD8+ T cells sorted from blood, taken in a trial of the OX40 agonist ivuxolimab. These receptors all come from an adult with an advanced solid tumor such as melanoma, head and neck, liver or kidney cancer.

The DNA of the CDR3 is TGTGCCAGCTCACCAAGAGACAACGGCGAGCAGTACGTC. Translation: CASSPRDNGEQYV. The chain recombines TRBV18 with TRBJ2-7; D is uncertain. CDR1 is KGHSH, CDR2 LQKENI, per germline. The CDR3 has 13 residues. The V end was cut by 2 bases, the J end by 6 bases, with 11 bases between.

The rearrangement joins TRBV10-3 to TRBJ2-3; 7 positions match TRBD1. Germline V gene sequence: CDR1 ENHRY, CDR2 SYGVKD. J was trimmed by 5 bases and V by 2 bases; bases with no gene match: 16. The CDR3 runs 18 residues. CDR3 residues: CAISEGVTGIKPQDTQYF. For the CDR3, the DNA is TGTGCCATCAGTGAGGGTGTGACAGGGATAAAACCACAAGATACGCAGTATTTT.

The V and J genes are TRBV4-1 and TRBJ1-2, with D tentatively TRBD1 (5 bases). The CDR3 length is 15 residues. Trimming cost V 0 bases and J 10 bases, with 18 bases left between them. Germline V gene lookup returns CDR1 MGHRA and CDR2 YSYEKL. CDR3: CASSQDRGAEFDYTF. As DNA, the CDR3 is TGCGCCAGCAGCCAAGATAGAGGGGCGGAGTTTGACTACACCTTC.

This clone was detected only a few times. V gene TRBV28 combines with J gene TRBJ1-2; unclear D gene. Germline lookup yields CDR1 MDHEN and CDR2 SYDVKM. The CDR3 has 12 amino acids. Trimming cost V 7 bases and J 2 bases, with 8 bases left between them. CDR3 in DNA: TGTGCCAGCACTTCGTTCAACTATGGCTACACCTTC. Translated, it gives CASTSFNYGYTF.

This chain links TRBV5-1 with TRBJ1-2, with no clear D. The CDR3 totals 12 residues. V was shortened by 0 bases and J by 7 bases, with 7 bases between the two germline ends. Germline V gives CDR1 SGHRS, CDR2 YFSETQ. The CDR3 nucleotides are TGCGCCAGCAGCTTGGCTGGCCGTGGCTACACCTTC. The encoded protein is CASSLAGRGYTF.

V and J are TRBV15 and TRBJ1-2; the D gene is possibly TRBD1 (5 bases). The CDR3 runs to 17 residues. The V end was cut by 2 bases, the J end by 0 bases, with 16 bases between. Germline-derived CDR1 and CDR2 are LNHNV and YYDKDF (reference sequence). CDR3 sequence reads: CATSRKKRGEANYGYTF. The CDR3 DNA reads TGTGCCACCAGCAGAAAGAAGAGGGGCGAAGCTAACTATGGCTACACCTTC.

This chain links TRBV11-3 with TRBJ2-3, with TRBD2 identical over 8 bases. The junction had 4 bases not matched to a gene; V was cut back by 0 bases and J by 2 bases. The CDR3 covers 16 residues. Germline assignment: CDR1 SGHNT and CDR2 YENEEA. CDR3 region: CASSLEGTRATDTQYF. The CDR3 DNA sequence: TGTGCCAGCAGCTTAGAGGGGACTAGGGCCACAGATACGCAGTATTTT.

This chain links TRBV7-2 with TRBJ2-3, with D maybe TRBD1 (5 bases). This CDR3 has 12 residues. The V end was cut by 2 bases, the J end by 8 bases, with 8 bases between. Per germline, CDR1 SGHTA and CDR2 FQGNSA. The DNA of the CDR3 is TGTGCCAGCAGCTTAAGGGGATTTACGCAGTATTTT. The encoded protein is CASSLRGFTQYF.

The V and J genes are TRBV11-2 and TRBJ2-5, with D possibly being TRBD2 (6 bases). TRBJ2-7 explains the end of the DNA better; the J call may be wrong. This CDR3 comprises 16 residues. Germline CDR1 and CDR2: SGHAT and FQNNGV. CDR3 loop: CASSLVMQGGPNEQYF. CDR3 coding DNA: TGTGCCAGCAGCTTAGTTATGCAGGGAGGACCAAACGAGCAGTACTTC.

This chain uses TRBV18 with TRBJ2-7; weak D call: TRBD2 (6 bases). The CDR3 extends over 13 amino acids. Trimming left V 3 bases short and J 8 bases short, with 14 bases between. CDR1 and CDR2 from the germline V gene are KGHSH and LQKENI. CDR3 in DNA: TGTGCCAGCTCACCCGTCGAGGGGACTCAGCAGTACGTC. Translating gives CASSPVEGTQQYV.

The DNA for the CDR3 is TGTGCCAGCTGGCAGGTAGGGAGACGGGAGACGAGGGCGAGTGGTGGGACACTACCCTACGAGCAGTACGTC. Translating gives CASWQVGRRETRASGGTLPYEQYV. This chain uses TRBV28 with TRBJ2-7; D may be TRBD1 or TRBD2 (6 bases each). The CDR3 loop spans 24 amino acids. V dropped 8 bases and J dropped 2 bases, with 46 bases sitting between them. From germline, CDR1 is MDHEN and CDR2 SYDVKM.

The V and J genes are TRBV21-1 and TRBJ1-2. TRBV21-1 is noted as a pseudogene. CDR3 length equals 12 residues. The CDR3 DNA sequence: TGTGCCAGCAGCCCCCGTCACTATGGCTACACCTTC. Translation gives CASSPRHYGYTF.

In its sample, this clone was seen once. This sequence joins TRBV2 and TRBJ2-2; D call uncertain. CDR3 length: 14 residues. Germline loops: CDR1 SNHLY, CDR2 FYNNEI. V was clipped by 7 bases and J by 4 bases, with 13 bases between them. CDR3 sequence: CASIIDMSTGELFF. The CDR3 DNA reads TGTGCCAGCATCATAGACATGAGCACCGGGGAGCTGTTTTTT.

This sequence joins TRBV5-1 and TRBJ1-1, with a weak D call TRBD1 (6 bases). Germline assignment: CDR1 SGHRS and CDR2 YFSETQ. V lost 0 bases to trimming and J lost 3 bases, with 15 bases between them. This CDR3 contains 16 residues. The DNA of the CDR3 is TGCGCCAGCAGCTTGGTGCCAGGGGCATGGGACACTGAAGCTTTCTTT. It encodes CASSLVPGAWDTEAFF.

The chain is built from TRBV7-2 and TRBJ2-5; D not certain. The CDR3 totals 13 residues. V was pared by 8 bases and J by 1 base, with 11 bases between. Per the germline V gene, CDR1 is SGHTA and CDR2 is FQGNSA. The CDR3 nucleotides are TGTGCCAGCTCCAGAGGCCTCCAAGAGACCCAGTACTTC. Protein sequence: CASSRGLQETQYF. The full variable domain, its missing parts supplied by reference TRBV7-2 and TRBJ2-5, is GAGVSQSPSNKVTEKGKDVELRCDPISGHTALYWYRQSLGQGLEFLIYFQGNSAPDKSGLPSDRFSAERTGGSVSTLTIQRTQQEDSAVYLCASSRGLQETQYFGPGTRLLVL.

The chain links TRBV27 to TRBJ2-3; the match to TRBD2 covers 11 bases. The CDR3 totals 16 residues. Losses at the gene ends were 5 bases for V and 1 base for J; bases not matched to a gene: 5. Germline CDR1 reads MNHEY; CDR2 reads SMNVEV (reference sequence). The CDR3 region has the DNA TGTGCCAGCAGTACACGACTAGCGGGGCGCACAGATACGCAGTATTTT. Its protein product is CASSTRLAGRTDTQYF.

This clone was recorded once. A junction boundary mismatches the germline segment, possibly from a read error. This chain uses TRBV11-2 with TRBJ2-6, with D tentatively TRBD1 or TRBD2 (6 bases each). Germline-derived CDR1 and CDR2 are SGHAT and FQNNGV. CDR3 length equals 15 residues. This CDR3 is CASSVGGSGANVLTF. CDR3 coding DNA: TGTGCCAGCAGTGTGGGGGGCTCTGGTGCCAACGTCCTGACTTTC. The whole variable domain, filled in from reference TRBV11-2 and TRBJ2-6, reads EAGVAQSPRYKIIEKRQSVAFWCNPISGHATLYWYQQILGQGPKLLIQFQNNGVVDDSQLPKDRFSAERLKGVDSTLKIQPAKLEDSAVYLCASSVGGSGANVLTFGAGSRLTVL.

This chain uses TRBV14 with TRBJ2-2; D is ambiguous. This CDR3 is 13 amino acids long. CDR1 SGHDN and CDR2 FVKESK come from the germline V gene. The ends were cut back, 1 base at V and 7 bases at J, with 7 bases in the middle. This chain's CDR3 is CASSQVGVGELFF. The CDR3 region has the DNA TGTGCCAGCAGCCAAGTAGGCGTCGGGGAGCTGTTTTTT.

This chain links TRBV9 with TRBJ1-2; a weak D match, TRBD1 (5 bases). The CDR3 extends over 15 amino acids. V lost 3 bases and J 0 bases, leaving 12 bases between the germline ends. Looked up from germline, CDR1 is SGDLS and CDR2 is YYNGEE. The CDR3 DNA sequence: TGTGCCAGCAGCGCGACAGTAATAGCTAACTATGGCTACACCTTC. Encoded protein: CASSATVIANYGYTF.

The rearrangement joins TRBV2 to TRBJ2-3; 11 nucleotides agree with TRBD1. Germline CDR1 and CDR2: SNHLY and FYNNEI. The CDR3 sequence is 20 residues long. The ends lost 8 bases at V and 7 bases at J; junction bases unmatched: 26. The CDR3 loop is CASGGTVLVGGTGGFYTQYF. The DNA for the CDR3 is TGTGCCAGCGGGGGGACGGTCTTAGTCGGCGGGACAGGGGGATTCTATACGCAGTATTTT.

The rearrangement links TRBV6-5 to TRBJ2-1; possible D gene TRBD2, 5 bases. CDR1 and CDR2 from the germline V gene are MNHEY and SVGAGI. The length of the CDR3 is 16 residues. V lost 4 bases to trimming and J lost 3 bases, with 16 bases between them. CDR3 in amino acids: CASSSSGSSFYNEQFF. CDR3 DNA: TGTGCCAGCAGTTCCTCGGGATCCTCCTTCTACAATGAGCAGTTCTTC.

The chain has TRBV5-1 and TRBJ2-3; unclear D gene. CDR1 is SGHRS, CDR2 YFSETQ, per germline. Between the trimmed V and J ends, which lost 0 bases and 0 bases, there was a span of 14 bases. CDR3 length: 17 amino acids. CDR3 protein: CASSLAGEADSTDTQYF. The CDR3 DNA reads TGCGCCAGCAGCTTGGCCGGAGAAGCCGACAGCACAGATACGCAGTATTTT.

The V and J genes are TRBV5-1 and TRBJ1-1; D not certain. The ends were cut back, 0 bases at V and 7 bases at J, with 13 bases in the middle. This CDR3 is 14 amino acids long. Germline V lookup: CDR1 SGHRS, CDR2 YFSETQ. The CDR3 here is CASSLDTSEGEAFF. The CDR3 DNA reads as TGCGCCAGCAGCTTGGATACCAGTGAGGGTGAAGCTTTCTTT.

V is TRBV4-3 and J is TRBJ2-1; D unclear. There are 13 residues in the CDR3. CDR1 LGHNA and CDR2 YSLEER come from the germline V gene. V was shortened by 4 bases and J by 9 bases, with 13 bases between the two germline ends. CDR3 sequence reads: CASSRERYGEQFF. The DNA for the CDR3 is TGCGCCAGCAGCCGAGAGAGGTACGGTGAGCAGTTCTTC.

The chain carries TRBV4-3 and TRBJ1-1; the D is unclear. Trimming cost V 0 bases and J 5 bases, with 10 bases left between them. CDR1 and CDR2 (germline): LGHNA, YSLEER. The CDR3 runs 14 residues. CDR3 sequence reads: CASSQDGRKTEAFF. The CDR3 DNA follows: TGCGCCAGCAGCCAAGACGGTCGGAAAACTGAAGCTTTCTTT.

The J gene is TRBJ1-2, the V gene TRBV18; the match to TRBD1 covers 8 bases. The V and J ends lost 3 bases and 7 bases, in that order; junction bases with no gene match: 4. Per germline, CDR1 KGHSH and CDR2 LQKENI. The CDR3 extends over 13 amino acids. CDR3 sequence reads: CASSPGQAAGYTF. In nucleotides, the CDR3 is TGTGCCAGCTCACCGGGACAGGCTGCTGGCTACACCTTC.

V and J are TRBV7-2 and TRBJ2-7; 8 bases line up with TRBD1. This CDR3 region has 15 residues. With V trimmed by 1 base and J by 2 bases, 4 bases remained unmatched. Germline values: CDR1 SGHTA, CDR2 FQGNSA. The CDR3 sequence: CASSLEAGGTYEQYF. Written as DNA, the CDR3 is TGTGCCAGCAGCTTAGAGGCAGGGGGCACCTACGAGCAGTACTTC.

V and J are TRBV4-1 and TRBJ1-2; D gene unclear. Germline-derived CDR1 and CDR2 are MGHRA and YSYEKL. Trimming cost V 3 bases and J 2 bases, with 10 bases left between them. The length of the CDR3 is 14 residues. CDR3 coding DNA: TGCGCCAGCAGCCAGATAACACGGAACTATGGCTACACCTTC. The encoded protein is CASSQITRNYGYTF.

The chain is built from TRBV9 and TRBJ2-7, with a weak D call TRBD1 (6 bases). Trimming took 1 base from V and 6 from J, leaving 17 bases between them. The length of the CDR3 is 15 residues. Germline V CDR1 and CDR2: SGDLS, YYNGEE. The CDR3 nucleotides read TGTGCCAGCAGCGTAAGTTCCCACAGGGTCAGCGAGCAGTACTTC. Protein product: CASSVSSHRVSEQYF.

This clone was seen only once. The chain combines TRBV5-6 with TRBJ2-3; D gene uncertain. Deletions cut 1 base from V and 0 bases from J, with 9 bases between. The CDR3 is 15 residues long. In germline, CDR1 is SGHDT, CDR2 YYEEEE. CDR3 coding DNA: TGTGCCAGCAGCTTGAGTCCAGATAGCACAGATACGCAGTATTTT. This sequence encodes CASSLSPDSTDTQYF.